This TCR beta chain was sequenced for a study of neurological immune-mediated disorders. The V gene lost 0 bases and the J gene lost 4 bases, with 14 bases spanning the gap. There are 16 residues in the CDR3. Germline CDR1 is SGHRS and CDR2 is YFSETQ. This clonotype was found many times. TCRdb recomputed calls from the 5' RACE reads with MiXCR, one row per CDR3 protein. The table records fewer than 50,000 distinct CDR3 sequences, about 15% of them present only once. The TCR originated in a woman aged 55-70 years with HTLV-1-associated myelopathy (HAM/TSP). The chain links TRBV5-1 to TRBJ1-3; D unclear. Specimen: CD4+ T cells from blood. CDR3 in DNA: TGCGCCAGCAGCTTGGGGGATTCGGTATCCGGAAACACCATATATTTT. Translated: CASSLGDSVSGNTIYF.